This T cell receptor (beta chain) was sequenced in a study of blood T cell repertoires in COVID-19. About the research overall: Nucleic acid was either cDNA or gDNA, and it came from T cells, B-cell-depleted T cells, or PBMCs.

Participants' reported clinical history set cohort assignment. People in the exposed group encountered a COVID-19 case within 2 weeks before entering the study. The CDR3 contains 14 residues. Trimming took off 0 bases at V and 4 bases at J, with 6 bases between the two ends. CDR1 is SEHNR, CDR2 FQNEAQ, per germline (reference sequence). In the original analysis: Amplifying reference gene primers gave estimates of nucleated cell counts. Repertoires were generated with immunoSEQ multiplex PCR, while TCRdb's copy carries only in-frame clones and drops some. Clone size and the V and J calls come from that table; the DNA yielded D and trimming. The table lists about 280,000 clones, roughly 80% of them singletons.

Sequencing was performed on PBMCs or T cells enriched from blood (not recorded which). V gene TRBV7-9 combines with J gene TRBJ1-4; D perhaps matches TRBD1 (6 bases). The TCR originated in a man between 40 and 49 years old who had been exposed to COVID-19. CDR3 sequence reads: CASSLAGGNEKLFF. DNA of the CDR3: TGTGCCAGCAGCTTAGCAGGGGGTAATGAAAAACTGTTTTTT.